The clone carrying this T cell receptor beta chain was counted between two and nine times. What it binds is unknown. The CDR3 runs 15 residues. Germline V CDR1 and CDR2: LGHNA, YNFKEQ. The junction had 9 bases not matched to a gene; V was cut back by 4 bases and J by 8 bases. The sample comes from a study of T-cell memory formation after mild COVID-19. Notes on the study in general: There was a balanced CD4/CD8 profile in clones contracting day 15 to 85, and later expanders leaned CD4+. Clones which contracted sat mainly in CM and EM if CD4+, and in EMRA if CD8+.

Constant-segment primers were used for 5'RACE, and the resulting TCR alpha and TCR beta cDNA libraries carried sample barcodes and UMIs. TCRdb called the 5' RACE reads again in MiXCR, with one record for every CDR3 protein. The sample records a few hundred thousand distinct CDR3 sequences, roughly a fifth being singletons. The chain is built from TRBV4-2 and TRBJ1-4; 8 nucleotides align to TRBD1. The sample comprised PBMCs or a T cell subset sorted from them (not recorded which). This receptor was obtained from a young man who had mild COVID-19 (a few samples of this study predate the infection). Cell type and time point are not known. The CDR3 coding sequence is TGTGCCAGCAGCCTTACCGGGACAGGACGGGAAAAACTGTTTTTT. This gives the protein CASSLTGTGREKLFF.